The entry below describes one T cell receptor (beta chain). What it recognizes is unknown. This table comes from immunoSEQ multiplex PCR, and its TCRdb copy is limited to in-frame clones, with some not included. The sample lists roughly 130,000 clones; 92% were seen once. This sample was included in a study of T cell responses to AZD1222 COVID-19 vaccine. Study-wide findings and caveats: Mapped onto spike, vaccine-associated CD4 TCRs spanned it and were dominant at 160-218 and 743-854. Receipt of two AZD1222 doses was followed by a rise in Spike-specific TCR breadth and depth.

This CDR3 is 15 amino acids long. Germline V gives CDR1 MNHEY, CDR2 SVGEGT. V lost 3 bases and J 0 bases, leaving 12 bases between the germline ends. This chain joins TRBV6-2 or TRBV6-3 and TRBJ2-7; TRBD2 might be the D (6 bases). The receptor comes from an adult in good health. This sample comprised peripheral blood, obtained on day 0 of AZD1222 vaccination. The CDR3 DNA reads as TGTGCCAGCAGTTATCGGGACGGGAGCTCCTACGAGCAGTACTTC. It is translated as CASSYRDGSSYEQYF.